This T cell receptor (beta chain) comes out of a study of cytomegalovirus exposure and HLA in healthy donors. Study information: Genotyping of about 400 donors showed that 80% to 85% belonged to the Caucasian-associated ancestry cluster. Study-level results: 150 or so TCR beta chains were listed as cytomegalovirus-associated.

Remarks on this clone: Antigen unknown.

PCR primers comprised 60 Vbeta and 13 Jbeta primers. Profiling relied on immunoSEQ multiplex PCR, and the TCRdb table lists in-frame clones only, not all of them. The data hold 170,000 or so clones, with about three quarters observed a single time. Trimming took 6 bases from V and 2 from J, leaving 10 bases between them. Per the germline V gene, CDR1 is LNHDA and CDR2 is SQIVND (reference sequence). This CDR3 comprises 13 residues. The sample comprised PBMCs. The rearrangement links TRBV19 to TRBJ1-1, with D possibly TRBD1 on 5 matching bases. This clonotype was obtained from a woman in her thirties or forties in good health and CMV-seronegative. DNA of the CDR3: TGTGCCAGTAGCCCAGGGTTAAACACTGAAGCTTTCTTT. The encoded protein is CASSPGLNTEAFF. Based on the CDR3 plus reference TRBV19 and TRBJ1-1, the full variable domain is DGGITQSPKYLFRKEGQNVTLSCEQNLNHDAMYWYRQDPGQGLRLIYYSQIVNDFQKGDIAEGYSVSREKKESFPLTVTSAQKNPTAFYLCASSPGLNTEAFFGQGTRLTVV.